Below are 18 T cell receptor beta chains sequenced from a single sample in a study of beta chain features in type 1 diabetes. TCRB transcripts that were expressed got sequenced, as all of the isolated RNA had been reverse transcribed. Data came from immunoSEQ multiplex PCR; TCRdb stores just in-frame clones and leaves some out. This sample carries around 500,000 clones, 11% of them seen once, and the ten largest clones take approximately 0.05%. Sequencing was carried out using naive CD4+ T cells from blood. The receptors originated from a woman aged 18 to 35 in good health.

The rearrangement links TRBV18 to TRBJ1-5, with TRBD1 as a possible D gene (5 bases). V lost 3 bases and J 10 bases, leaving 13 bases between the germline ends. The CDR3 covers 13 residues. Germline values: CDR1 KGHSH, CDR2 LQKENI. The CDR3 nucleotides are TGTGCCAGCTCACCCGGCAGGGTCGTTCCCCAGCATTTT. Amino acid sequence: CASSPGRVVPQHF.

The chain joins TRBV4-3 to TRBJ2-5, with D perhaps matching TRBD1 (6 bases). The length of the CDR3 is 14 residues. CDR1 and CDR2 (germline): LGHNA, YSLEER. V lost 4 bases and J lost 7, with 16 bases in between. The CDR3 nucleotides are TGCGCCAGCAGCCTAAGAGTTCAGGGGACGACCCAGTACTTC. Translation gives CASSLRVQGTTQYF.

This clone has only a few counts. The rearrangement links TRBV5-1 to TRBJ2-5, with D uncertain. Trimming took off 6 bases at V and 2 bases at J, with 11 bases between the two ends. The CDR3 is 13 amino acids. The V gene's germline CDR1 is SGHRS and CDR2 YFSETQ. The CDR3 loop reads CASTPSNQETQYF. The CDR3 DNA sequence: TGCGCCAGCACCCCCAGTAATCAAGAGACCCAGTACTTC. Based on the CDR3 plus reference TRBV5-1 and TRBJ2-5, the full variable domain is KAGVTQTPRYLIKTRGQQVTLSCSPISGHRSVSWYQQTPGQGLQFLFEYFSETQRNKGNFPGRFSGRQFSNSRSEMNVSTLELGDSALYLCASTPSNQETQYFGPGTRLLVL.

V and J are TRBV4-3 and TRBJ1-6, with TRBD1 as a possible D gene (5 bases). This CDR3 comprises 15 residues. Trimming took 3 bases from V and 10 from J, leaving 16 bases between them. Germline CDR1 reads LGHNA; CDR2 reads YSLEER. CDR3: CASSQSEVRGSPLHF. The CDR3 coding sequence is TGCGCCAGCAGCCAGTCAGAGGTGAGGGGATCACCCCTCCACTTT.

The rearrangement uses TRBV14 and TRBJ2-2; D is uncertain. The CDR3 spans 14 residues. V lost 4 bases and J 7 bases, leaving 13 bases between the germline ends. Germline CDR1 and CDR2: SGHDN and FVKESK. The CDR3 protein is CASSPLAAFGELFF. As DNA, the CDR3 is TGTGCCAGCAGCCCCCTGGCAGCTTTCGGGGAGCTGTTTTTT.

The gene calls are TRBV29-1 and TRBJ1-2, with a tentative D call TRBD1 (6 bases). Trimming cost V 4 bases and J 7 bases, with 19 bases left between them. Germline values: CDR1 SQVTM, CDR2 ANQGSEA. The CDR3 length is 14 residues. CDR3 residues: CSVGGYEGGGGYTF. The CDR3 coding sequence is TGCAGCGTTGGAGGTTATGAGGGGGGCGGTGGCTACACCTTC.

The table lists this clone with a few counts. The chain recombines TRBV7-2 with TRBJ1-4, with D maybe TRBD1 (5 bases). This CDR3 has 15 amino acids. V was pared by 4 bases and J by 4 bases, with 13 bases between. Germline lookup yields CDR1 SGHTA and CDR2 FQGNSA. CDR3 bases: TGTGCCAGCAGCTCAGGGACGGGATATAATGAAAAACTGTTTTTT. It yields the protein CASSSGTGYNEKLFF.

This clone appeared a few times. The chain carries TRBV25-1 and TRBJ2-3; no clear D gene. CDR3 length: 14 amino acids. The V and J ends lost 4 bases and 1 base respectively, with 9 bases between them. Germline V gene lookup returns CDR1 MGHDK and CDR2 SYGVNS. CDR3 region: CASSVGKGTDTQYF. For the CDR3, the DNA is TGTGCCAGCAGTGTGGGGAAGGGCACAGATACGCAGTATTTT.

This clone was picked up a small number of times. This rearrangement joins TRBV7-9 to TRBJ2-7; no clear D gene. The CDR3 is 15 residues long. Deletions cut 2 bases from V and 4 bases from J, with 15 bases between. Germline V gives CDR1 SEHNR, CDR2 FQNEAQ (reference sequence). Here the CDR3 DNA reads TGTGCCAGCAGCTTAAACTCCGTCCCCGGTTACGAGCAGTACTTC. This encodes CASSLNSVPGYEQYF.

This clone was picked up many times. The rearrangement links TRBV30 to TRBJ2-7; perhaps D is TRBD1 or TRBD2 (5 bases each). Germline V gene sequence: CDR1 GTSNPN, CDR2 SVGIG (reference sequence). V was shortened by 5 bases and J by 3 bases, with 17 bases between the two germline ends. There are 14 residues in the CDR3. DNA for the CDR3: TGTGCCTGGGGCAGGATGGGACGAGACTACGAGCAGTACTTC. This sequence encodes CAWGRMGRDYEQYF.

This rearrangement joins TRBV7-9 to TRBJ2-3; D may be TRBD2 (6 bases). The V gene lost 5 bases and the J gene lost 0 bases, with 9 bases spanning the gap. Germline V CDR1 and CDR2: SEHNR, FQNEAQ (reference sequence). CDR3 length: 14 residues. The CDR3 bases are TGTGCCAGCAGCACCGGGACTAGCACAGATACGCAGTATTTT. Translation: CASSTGTSTDTQYF.

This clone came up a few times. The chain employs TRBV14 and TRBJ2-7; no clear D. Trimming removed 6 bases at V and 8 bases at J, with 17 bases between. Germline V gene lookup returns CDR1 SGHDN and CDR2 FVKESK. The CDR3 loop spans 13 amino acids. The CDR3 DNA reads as TGTGCCAGCAGTCCCAACTACCTTACCAAGCAGTACTTC. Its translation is CASSPNYLTKQYF.

DNA for the CDR3: TGTGCCAGCAGCCGGGAGGGAGGGCCCTACGAGCAGTACTTC. Amino acids: CASSREGGPYEQYF. This chain connects TRBV7-9 to TRBJ2-7; 8 bases are a match to TRBD2. V shed 5 bases and J 2 bases; nucleotides not matched to a gene: 5. Per germline, CDR1 SEHNR and CDR2 FQNEAQ (reference sequence). The CDR3 length is 14 residues.

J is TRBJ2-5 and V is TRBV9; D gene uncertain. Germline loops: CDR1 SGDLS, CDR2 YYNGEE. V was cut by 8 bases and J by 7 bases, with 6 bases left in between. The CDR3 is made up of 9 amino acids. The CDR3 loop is CARMGTQYF. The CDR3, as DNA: TGTGCCAGGATGGGGACCCAGTACTTC. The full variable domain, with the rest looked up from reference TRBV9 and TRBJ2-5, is DSGVTQTPKHLITATGQRVTLRCSPRSGDLSVYWYQQSLDQGLQFLIQYYNGEERAKGNILERFSAQQFPDLHSELNLSSLELGDSALYFCARMGTQYFGPGTRLLVL.

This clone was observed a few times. In DNA form, the CDR3 reads TGTGCCTGGAGTGATCGAGAGAATCAGCCCCAGCATTTT. Amino acids: CAWSDRENQPQHF. The gene calls are TRBV30 and TRBJ1-5; no definite D call. Germline CDR1 is GTSNPN and CDR2 is SVGIG (reference sequence). Between the trimmed V and J ends, which lost 1 base and 4 bases, there was a span of 8 bases. This CDR3 is built from 13 residues.

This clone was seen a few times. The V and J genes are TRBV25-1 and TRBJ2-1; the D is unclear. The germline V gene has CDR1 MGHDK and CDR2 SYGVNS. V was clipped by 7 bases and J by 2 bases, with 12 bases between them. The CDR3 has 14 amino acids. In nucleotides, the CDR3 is TGTGCCAGCACCCGGCGCGAGACCTACAATGAGCAGTTCTTC. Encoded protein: CASTRRETYNEQFF.

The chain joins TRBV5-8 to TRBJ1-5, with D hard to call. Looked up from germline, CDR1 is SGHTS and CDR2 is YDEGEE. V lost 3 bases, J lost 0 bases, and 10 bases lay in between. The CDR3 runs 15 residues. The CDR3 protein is CASSWDGYSNQPQHF. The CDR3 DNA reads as TGTGCCAGCAGCTGGGATGGGTATAGCAATCAGCCCCAGCATTTT.

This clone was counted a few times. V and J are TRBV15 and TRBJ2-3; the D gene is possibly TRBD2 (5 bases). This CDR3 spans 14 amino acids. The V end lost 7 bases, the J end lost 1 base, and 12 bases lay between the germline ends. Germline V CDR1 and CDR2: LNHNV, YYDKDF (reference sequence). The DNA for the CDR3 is TGTGCCACCACCCGGGGTAGCGGCACAGATACGCAGTATTTT. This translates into CATTRGSGTDTQYF. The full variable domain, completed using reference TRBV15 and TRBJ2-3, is DAMVIQNPRYQVTQFGKPVTLSCSQTLNHNVMYWYQQKSSQAPKLLFHYYDKDFNNEADTPDNFQSRRPNTSFCFLDIRSPGLGDTAMYLCATTRGSGTDTQYFGPGTRLTVL.